The clone carrying this T cell receptor beta chain was detected a few times. What it binds is unknown. Cells that had been cultured for roughly 9 days were the source of isolated CD4+ T cells. Testing of the vaccine recipients showed negative nucleocapsid antibodies and no prior SARS-CoV-2 infection. The length of the CDR3 is 14 residues. Germline V gene sequence: CDR1 SGHRS, CDR2 YFSETQ. V lost 3 bases, J lost 2 bases, and 11 bases lay in between. The sample originates from a study of vaccination effects on CD4 cells after COVID-19. Using immunoSEQ multiplex PCR, the repertoire was profiled, and TCRdb retains in-frame clones only, with some absent. The repertoire includes some 36,000 clones, 65% to 70% of them detected once, and 4% to 4.5% sits in the top ten. Broader study findings: In healthy vaccinees, only 1 of 255 vaccine-induced clones cross-reacted with common cold coronaviruses.

The sequenced sample was CD4+ T cells from PBMCs cultured without peptide, obtained before COVID-19 vaccination. The chain couples TRBV5-1 to TRBJ1-2; D is ambiguous. The sequence was obtained from a human donor who received a COVID-19 vaccine. The CDR3 reads CASSSHGPNYGYTF. DNA of the CDR3: TGCGCCAGCAGCTCCCACGGGCCCAACTATGGCTACACCTTC.